The rows below give T cell receptor beta chains drawn from one sample of a study of blood T cells in healthy people across ages. TCRdb reanalysed the 5' RACE reads using MiXCR and keeps one entry per CDR3 protein. The sample includes roughly 900,000 distinct CDR3 sequences, about 30% of them seen just once. The sequenced sample consisted of blood. These receptor sequences come from a woman aged 80 or over in good health. CDR3s include the opening cysteine and the closing phenylalanine or tryptophan. A D gene is named only where the DNA matches it firmly. Clone size is shown for a subset of rows, as once, few, many or a class of expanded clone.

TRBJ1-1	TRBV4-3	.	many	TGCGCCAGCAGCCAAGATAGAACTTCCACTGAAGCTTTCTTT	CASSQDRTSTEAFF
TRBJ1-2	TRBV29-1	.	.	TGCGGCGTTGCTTCTTTGTGGGACGGAGACTATGGCTACACCTTC	CGVASLWDGDYGYTF
TRBJ2-2	TRBV7-2	TRBD2	.	TGTGCCAGCACCTTAGCGGGGACGAACACCGGGGAGCTGTTTTTT	CASTLAGTNTGELFF
TRBJ1-2	TRBV28	TRBD1	.	TGTGCCAGCAGTCCGACTGCAGGGGGAACTAACTATGGCTACACCTTC	CASSPTAGGTNYGYTF
TRBJ1-1	TRBV3-1	.	few	TGTGCCAGCAGCCAAGTTCAGGTGAACACTGAAGCTTTCTTT	CASSQVQVNTEAFF
TRBJ2-3	TRBV6-5	.	.	TGTGCCAGCAGACCAGACAATACGGTGAGAGATACGCAGTATTTT	CASRPDNTVRDTQYF
TRBJ2-3	TRBV7-9	TRBD2	few	TGTGCCAGCAGCTCCATGGCGGGGGGGCAGACGCAGTATTTT	CASSSMAGGQTQYF
TRBJ2-5	TRBV6-5	TRBD1	.	TGTACCAGCAGTTACGGCAGGGGGCTCTTAGAGACCCAGTACTTC	CTSSYGRGLLETQYF
TRBJ1-3	TRBV11-2	.	few	TGTGCCAGCAGCTTGGACACTCGAAACACCATATATTTT	CASSLDTRNTIYF
TRBJ1-5	TRBV2	.	.	TGTGCCTGCAGTGAAGCCGGGAGCAGGGTGCAGCCCCAGCATTTT	CACSEAGSRVQPQHF
TRBJ2-2	TRBV9	.	.	TGTGCCAGCAGGGAGGAGAACACCGGGGAGCTGTTTTTT	CASREENTGELFF
TRBJ2-5	TRBV15	.	many	TGTGCCACCAGCAGAGAGAGAGGGATGACCCAGTACTTC	CATSRERGMTQYF
TRBJ2-1	TRBV7-2	.	.	TGTGCCTGCAGCTTACGGGCAGAGACCCAGTTCTTC	CACSLRAETQFF
TRBJ2-3	TRBV12-3/TRBV12-4	.	.	TGTGCCAGCAGGCGGGCGTCAACGACAGATGCGCAGTATTTT	CASRRASTTDAQYF
TRBJ2-7	TRBV9	TRBD2	.	TGTGCCAGCAGCACTAGCGGGAGTTCGCCCTCCTACGAGCAGTACTTC	CASSTSGSSPSYEQYF
TRBJ2-5	TRBV6-6	.	.	TGTGCCAGCAGTTACTCGGGGCAGTCGGCGACTAGTACGTACTTC	CASSYSGQSATSTYF
TRBJ2-4	TRBV29-1	.	.	TGCAGCGTTGAATCAGGGGCCAAAAACATTCAGTACTTC	CSVESGAKNIQYF
TRBJ2-6	TRBV20-1	TRBD1	.	TGCAGTGCTAACAGGGGGCTCACTGGGGCCAACGCCCGGACTTTC	CSANRGLTGANARTF
TRBJ2-2	TRBV3-1	TRBD2	.	TGTGCCAGCAGCCAGCCGGGACTAAAGAACGGGGAGCGGTTTTTT	CASSQPGLKNGERFF
TRBJ2-1	TRBV7-9	TRBD2	many	TGTGCCAGCAGCTTAAAAGGACTAGCGGGGGGTGAGAATGAGCAGTTCTTC	CASSLKGLAGGENEQFF
TRBJ2-4	TRBV28	TRBD1	many	TGTGCCAGCAGTGACAGGGTCGCCAAAAACATTCAGTACTTC	CASSDRVAKNIQYF
TRBJ1-6	TRBV18	.	.	TGTGCCAGCTCACCACGGGGTCAGACCCCGAAGAACAATAATTCACCCCTCCACTTT	CASSPRGQTPKNNNSPLHF
TRBJ2-3	TRBV12-3/TRBV12-4	.	.	TGTGCCAGCAGTTTTAGTGGGAGACCAGATGCGCAGTATTTT	CASSFSGRPDAQYF
TRBJ1-2	TRBV5-1	TRBD1	many	TGCGCCAGCAGCCAGGGACAGGCAGCTAACTATGGCTACACCTTC	CASSQGQAANYGYTF
TRBJ2-3	TRBV5-5	.	many	TGTGCCAGCAGCTTGGAGGCTCTGATACGCACAGATACGCAGTATTTT	CASSLEALIRTDTQYF
TRBJ1-2	TRBV13	TRBD1	many	TGTGCCAGCAGCTCACAGACAGGGGAGAATGGCTACACCTTC	CASSSQTGENGYTF
TRBJ2-3	TRBV12-3/TRBV12-4	.	.	TGTGCCAGCAGTCGACGGGTGACCACAGATACGCAGTATTTT	CASSRRVTTDTQYF
TRBJ1-2	TRBV7-2	TRBD1	few	TGTGCCAGCAACTGGGACAGATTTTATGGCTACACCTTC	CASNWDRFYGYTF
TRBJ1-5	TRBV12-3/TRBV12-4	.	many	TGTGCCAGCAGTTTCCTTCGGGATCAGCCCCAGCATTTT	CASSFLRDQPQHF
TRBJ2-3	TRBV29-1	.	.	TGCAGCGTTAGGGTGGGCGATACGCAGTATTTT	CSVRVGDTQYF
TRBJ2-2	TRBV11-2	.	.	TGTGCCGGCGGCTTGACAGATCACACCGGGGAGCTGTTTTTT	CAGGLTDHTGELFF
TRBJ2-3	TRBV12-3/TRBV12-4	TRBD1	few	TGTGCCGGCAGTCCCTCGAGGGACAGGGTATCAGATACACAGTATTTT	CAGSPSRDRVSDTQYF
TRBJ1-4	TRBV5-1	.	.	TGCGCCAGCAGCATAGGGGCCTATAGGGGAGTCGCAACTAATGAAAAACTGTTTTTT	CASSIGAYRGVATNEKLFF
TRBJ2-5	TRBV2	TRBD2	once	TGTGCCAGCAGAAAACGTGCTAGCGGGGGGGAGCAAGAGACCCAGTACTTC	CASRKRASGGEQETQYF
TRBJ2-7	TRBV11-2	TRBD1	many	TGTGCCAGCAGCTCGCGGGACAGGGGCGCCTACGAGCAGTACTTC	CASSSRDRGAYEQYF
TRBJ2-1	TRBV20-1	.	few	TGCAGTGCTAGAGGCAAGGGGGGACGCTCCTACAATGAGCAGTTCTTC	CSARGKGGRSYNEQFF
TRBJ2-7	TRBV6-1	.	.	TGTGCCAGCAGCCTAAACTACGAGCGGTACTTC	CASSLNYERYF
TRBJ2-5	TRBV5-1	.	many	TGCGCCAGCGCCCTAAGGGCGGGGGCACAAGAGACCCAGTACTTC	CASALRAGAQETQYF
TRBJ1-5	TRBV7-2	.	few	TGTGCCAGCAGCTTGGGTCCAGCGGGGAGCAATCAGCCCCAGCATTTT	CASSLGPAGSNQPQHF
TRBJ2-1	TRBV4-2	.	.	TGTGCCAGCAGCCAAGGGGTTCCGGCTTACAATGAGCAGTTCTTC	CASSQGVPAYNEQFF
TRBJ1-2	TRBV5-5	.	many	TGTGCCAGCAGCTTGGGAGGAGGCACCTATGGCTACACCTTC	CASSLGGGTYGYTF
TRBJ2-7	TRBV20-1	.	many	TGCAGTGCTAGATACAGAACCTACGAGCAGTACTTC	CSARYRTYEQYF
TRBJ2-6	TRBV19	.	.	TGTGCCAGTAGTAGGATCCCGGGACAAACCGCTCTGGGGGCCAACGTCCTGACTTTC	CASSRIPGQTALGANVLTF
TRBJ1-5	TRBV6-2/TRBV6-3	.	few	TGTGCCAGCAGTTACTCTGGCCGCAGGGGTCCCTTTAACGACAATCAGCCCCAGCATTTT	CASSYSGRRGPFNDNQPQHF
TRBJ2-5	TRBV7-2	TRBD2	.	TGTGCCAGCAGTGAAGACGGGGGGGGGCAAGAGACCCAGTACTTC	CASSEDGGGQETQYF
TRBJ2-5	TRBV15	TRBD1	.	TGTGCCACCAGCAGGGACAGGGAGCAGAAACGGTACTTC	CATSRDREQKRYF
TRBJ2-2	TRBV7-2	.	.	TGTGCCAGCAGCTTCATGCAGACACTGAACACCGGGGAGCTGTTTTTT	CASSFMQTLNTGELFF
TRBJ1-2	TRBV20-1	.	.	TGCAGTGCTAGAGATACGACAGGAAACTATGGCTACACCTTC	CSARDTTGNYGYTF
TRBJ2-2	TRBV25-1	.	many	TGTGCCAGCAGTATAGGGGCTGGCGGGGAGCTGTTTTTT	CASSIGAGGELFF
TRBJ1-6	TRBV27	TRBD1	many	TGTGCCAGCAGTTTATTGGACAGGGATCAGTCACCCCTCCACTTT	CASSLLDRDQSPLHF
TRBJ2-7	TRBV20-1	.	many	TGCAGTGCTGGGCCATCGACAAGGCCCTACGAGCAGTACTTC	CSAGPSTRPYEQYF
TRBJ2-3	TRBV7-2	TRBD2	many	TGTGCCAGCAGCCCACTAGCGGGGGGGGCGGATACGCAGTATTTT	CASSPLAGGADTQYF
TRBJ2-3	TRBV4-3	.	many	TGCGCCAGCAGCCAAGGTCGATCGTTGAGGGTCTCTAGCACAGATACGCAGTATTTT	CASSQGRSLRVSSTDTQYF
TRBJ2-7	TRBV3-1	TRBD2	many	TGTGCCAGCAGCCGGACTAGCGGAATCTACGAGCAGTACTTC	CASSRTSGIYEQYF